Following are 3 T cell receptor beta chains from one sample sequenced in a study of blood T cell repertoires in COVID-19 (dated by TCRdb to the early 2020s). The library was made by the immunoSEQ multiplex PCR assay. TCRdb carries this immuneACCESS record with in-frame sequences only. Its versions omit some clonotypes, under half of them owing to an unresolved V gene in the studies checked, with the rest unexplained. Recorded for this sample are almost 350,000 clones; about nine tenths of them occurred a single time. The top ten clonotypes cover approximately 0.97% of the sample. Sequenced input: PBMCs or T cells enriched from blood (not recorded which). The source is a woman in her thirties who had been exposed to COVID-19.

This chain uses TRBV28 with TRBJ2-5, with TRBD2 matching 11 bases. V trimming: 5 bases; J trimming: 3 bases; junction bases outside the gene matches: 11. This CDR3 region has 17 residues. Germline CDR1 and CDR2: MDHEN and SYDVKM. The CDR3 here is CASSTPLLAGDEETQYF. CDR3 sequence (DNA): TGTGCCAGCAGTACGCCCCTACTAGCGGGAGACGAAGAGACCCAGTACTTC.

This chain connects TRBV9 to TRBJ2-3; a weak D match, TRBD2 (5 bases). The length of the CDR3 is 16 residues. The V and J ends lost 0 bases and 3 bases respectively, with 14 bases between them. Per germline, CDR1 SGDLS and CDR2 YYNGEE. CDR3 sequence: CASSVATRAETDTQYF. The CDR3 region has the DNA TGTGCCAGCAGCGTAGCTACTAGGGCCGAGACAGATACGCAGTATTTT.

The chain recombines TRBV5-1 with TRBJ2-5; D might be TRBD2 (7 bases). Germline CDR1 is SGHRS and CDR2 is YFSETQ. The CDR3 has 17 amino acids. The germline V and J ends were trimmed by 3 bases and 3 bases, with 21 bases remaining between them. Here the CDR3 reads CASSSFPTRGGEETQYF. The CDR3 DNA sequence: TGCGCCAGCAGCTCATTTCCGACCAGGGGAGGGGAAGAGACCCAGTACTTC.